These 29 T cell receptor beta chains came from one sample sequenced in a study of cytomegalovirus exposure and HLA in healthy donors. The primer mix had 60 Vbeta and 13 Jbeta primers. Clones were read by immunoSEQ multiplex PCR, and TCRdb kept only the in-frame ones, dropping some. The table shows approximately 190,000 clones, with approximately 79% occurring only once. Sequenced: PBMCs. These receptors were collected from a man aged 35 to 55 in good health and CMV-seropositive.

In its sample, this clone was seen once. The genes are TRBV18 and TRBJ1-2; D is uncertain. Germline CDR1 reads KGHSH; CDR2 reads LQKENI. V was pared by 3 bases and J by 6 bases, with 8 bases between. The CDR3 consists of 12 residues. In DNA, the CDR3 is TGTGCCAGCTCACCTAGCCTGGATGGCTACACCTTC. Its protein is CASSPSLDGYTF.

The chain recombines TRBV28 with TRBJ1-1, with 7 positions matching TRBD1. CDR3 size: 13 residues. The ends lost 6 bases at V and 8 bases at J; junction bases unmatched: 9. The V gene's germline CDR1 is MDHEN and CDR2 SYDVKM. In nucleotides, the CDR3 is TGTGCCAGCAGAATACAGGGGATAGCGGAAGCTTTCTTT. This codes for CASRIQGIAEAFF.

J is TRBJ1-1 and V is TRBV27, with 8 bases lining up with TRBD1. Germline lookup yields CDR1 MNHEY and CDR2 SMNVEV (reference sequence). The CDR3 runs to 15 residues. V lost 5 bases, J lost 1 base, and 6 bases stayed unmatched. The CDR3 is CASSIWTGSNTEAFF. The DNA of the CDR3 is TGTGCCAGCAGTATCTGGACAGGGTCGAACACTGAAGCTTTCTTT.

The chain joins TRBV6-6 to TRBJ2-3; a weak D match, TRBD2 (6 bases). From germline, CDR1 is MNHNY and CDR2 SVGAGI (reference sequence). This CDR3 comprises 14 residues. V was trimmed by 6 bases and J by 6 bases, leaving 16 bases between them. The CDR3 nucleotides read TGTGCCAGCAGGGGAGTTGGTCGGGGGGATACGCAGTATTTT. Translating gives CASRGVGRGDTQYF.

V gene TRBV4-1 combines with J gene TRBJ1-5; D is unclear. The CDR3 consists of 16 residues. The germline gives CDR1 MGHRA, CDR2 YSYEKL. Trimming removed 4 bases from V and 3 bases from J, with 16 bases in between. CDR3 DNA sequence: TGCGCCAGCAGCCCTGATGTGGCGGGATTCAATCAGCCCCAGCATTTT. Amino acid sequence: CASSPDVAGFNQPQHF.

The J gene is TRBJ2-7, the V gene TRBV21-1; the D segment call TRBD1 is taken from the table without a DNA check. TRBV21-1 is a pseudogene. The CDR3 runs to 15 residues. The CDR3 coding sequence is TGTGCCAGCAGCAATCGGGACAGTAGGTTCTACGAGCAGTACTTC. It encodes CASSNRDSRFYEQYF.

V is TRBV13 and J is TRBJ1-3; D is possibly TRBD1 (6 bases). V was clipped by 4 bases and J by 3 bases, with 10 bases between them. Looked up from germline, CDR1 is PRHDT and CDR2 is FYEKMQ (reference sequence). This CDR3 is built from 14 residues. The DNA of the CDR3 is TGTGCCAGCAGCTCACAGGGAGTTGGAAACACCATATATTTT. Protein: CASSSQGVGNTIYF. Using reference TRBV13 and TRBJ1-3 for the parts outside the CDR3, the full variable domain is AAGVIQSPRHLIKEKRETATLKCYPIPRHDTVYWYQQGPGQDPQFLISFYEKMQSDKGSIPDRFSAQQFSDYHSELNMSSLELGDSALYFCASSSQGVGNTIYFGEGSWLTVV.

V usage is TRBV5-4 and J usage is TRBJ2-3; D is ambiguous. The CDR3 length is 11 residues. Trimming stripped 2 bases from V and 8 bases from J, with 6 bases between. Germline CDR1 is SGHNT and CDR2 is YYREEE (reference sequence). CDR3 loop: CASSLEVTQYF. The CDR3 nucleotides are TGTGCCAGCAGCTTAGAGGTTACGCAGTATTTT. Full variable domain (rest looked up from reference TRBV5-4 and TRBJ2-3): ETGVTQSPTHLIKTRGQQVTLRCSSQSGHNTVSWYQQALGQGPQFIFQYYREEENGRGNFPPRFSGLQFPNYSSELNVNALELDDSALYLCASSLEVTQYFGPGTRLTVL.

This rearrangement joins TRBV10-3 to TRBJ2-5; 8 bases match TRBD1. Trimming at V came to 8 bases and at J to 4 bases, leaving 6 bases not matched to a gene. The germline CDR1 and CDR2 sequences are ENHRY and SYGVKD. This CDR3 contains 13 residues. CDR3 sequence (DNA): TGTGCCATCGGAGACAGGGGTGTAGAGACCCAGTACTTC. Its translation: CAIGDRGVETQYF.

This clone appeared a single time. V and J are TRBV6-4 and TRBJ2-1, with a tentative D call TRBD2 (6 bases). The CDR3 covers 13 residues. V was cut by 0 bases and J by 13 bases, with 13 bases left in between. Germline lookup yields CDR1 MRHNA and CDR2 SNTAGT. DNA for the CDR3: TGTGCCAGCAGTGACTCTTCGGGGACTTTTCAGTTCTTC. It yields the protein CASSDSSGTFQFF.

This chain joins TRBV25-1 and TRBJ1-5; D perhaps matches TRBD1 (5 bases). Trimming took 0 bases from V and 0 from J, leaving 9 bases between them. Germline CDR1 is MGHDK and CDR2 is SYGVNS. The CDR3 has 16 residues. CDR3 region: CASSEYGGNSNQPQHF. The DNA of the CDR3 is TGTGCCAGCAGTGAATACGGGGGGAATAGCAATCAGCCCCAGCATTTT. Together with reference TRBV25-1 and TRBJ1-5, the CDR3 gives the full variable domain: EADIYQTPRYLVIGTGKKITLECSQTMGHDKMYWYQQDPGMELHLIHYSYGVNSTEKGDLSSESTVSRIRTEHFPLTLESARPSHTSQYLCASSEYGGNSNQPQHFGDGTRLSIL.

V usage is TRBV9 and J usage is TRBJ2-1, with 8 bases aligning to TRBD2. V lost 6 bases, J lost 7 bases, and 6 bases stayed unmatched. CDR1 SGDLS and CDR2 YYNGEE come from the germline V gene. CDR3 size: 13 residues. CDR3 loop: CASKGAGVNEQFF. DNA for the CDR3: TGTGCCAGCAAAGGAGCGGGGGTTAATGAGCAGTTCTTC.

The rearrangement joins TRBV12-5 to TRBJ1-2, with TRBD1 identical over 7 bases. The ends lost 9 bases at V and 7 bases at J; junction bases unmatched: 8. The CDR3 consists of 12 residues. CDR1 is LGHNT and CDR2 is FRNRAP in the germline V gene. CDR3 sequence: CASGDRARGYTF. Written as DNA, the CDR3 is TGTGCTAGCGGAGACAGGGCTCGTGGCTACACCTTC.

The chain is built from TRBV9 and TRBJ2-5; D gene uncertain. This CDR3 has 13 amino acids. The germline V gene encodes CDR1 SGDLS and CDR2 YYNGEE. Trimming stripped 3 bases from V and 4 bases from J, with 10 bases between. CDR3 DNA: TGTGCCAGCAGCGGAACGGGTAGAGAGACCCAGTACTTC. Translation: CASSGTGRETQYF.

This clone was counted a single time. The junction departs from germline at one end; a sequencing error may be responsible. This chain links TRBV7-9 with TRBJ2-5; 9 bases fit TRBD2. CDR1 and CDR2 from the germline V gene are SEHNR and FQNEAQ (reference sequence). This CDR3 is built from 12 residues. In nucleotides, the CDR3 is TGTTCCAGCAGCTTAAAGGGACTAGCTCTGTACTTC. This sequence encodes CSSSLKGLALYF.

The gene calls are TRBV6-5 and TRBJ2-5; 7 nucleotides line up with TRBD1. The CDR3 length is 15 residues. V trimming: 6 bases; J trimming: 4 bases; junction bases outside the gene matches: 11. Germline V gene sequence: CDR1 MNHEY, CDR2 SVGAGI. The CDR3 bases are TGTGCCAGCAGACCACCGGGACAGAATTTAGAGACCCAGTACTTC. As protein: CASRPPGQNLETQYF.

The rearrangement joins TRBV7-6 to TRBJ2-5; the D is unclear. CDR1 SGHVS and CDR2 FNYEAQ come from the germline V gene. The V end lost 5 bases, the J end lost 3 bases, and 7 bases lay between the germline ends. The CDR3 sequence is 12 residues long. The CDR3 nucleotides are TGTGCCAGCAGCCCGTCCGAAGAGACCCAGTACTTC. Protein: CASSPSEETQYF.

The sample holds one count of this clone. The chain employs TRBV4-1 and TRBJ2-3; 10 positions agree with TRBD2. The length of the CDR3 is 15 residues. Germline CDR1 and CDR2: MGHRA and YSYEKL. With V trimmed by 5 bases and J by 0 bases, 2 bases remained unmatched. CDR3 amino acids: CASSKLAGSTDTQYF. The CDR3 bases are TGCGCCAGCAGCAAACTAGCGGGGAGCACAGATACGCAGTATTTT.

This clone was counted a few times. This rearrangement joins TRBV28 to TRBJ2-3; 9 bases are shared with TRBD2. Germline V gene sequence: CDR1 MDHEN, CDR2 SYDVKM. The CDR3 spans 14 residues. Trimming at V came to 6 bases and at J to 6 bases, leaving 7 bases not matched to a gene. Here the CDR3 reads CASRHSGREDTQYF. The CDR3 coding sequence is TGTGCCAGCAGGCATAGCGGGAGAGAGGATACGCAGTATTTT. The full variable domain, its missing parts supplied by reference TRBV28 and TRBJ2-3, is DVKVTQSSRYLVKRTGEKVFLECVQDMDHENMFWYRQDPGLGLRLIYFSYDVKMKEKGDIPEGYSVSREKKERFSLILESASTNQTSMYLCASRHSGREDTQYFGPGTRLTVL.

The chain carries TRBV30 and TRBJ2-3; 13 nucleotides line up with TRBD2. V shed 5 bases and J 4 bases; nucleotides not matched to a gene: 6. The CDR3 extends over 15 amino acids. Germline CDR1 and CDR2: GTSNPN and SVGIG (reference sequence). The CDR3 nucleotides are TGTGCCTGGGGACTAGCGGGGGCCGGGGCAGATACGCAGTATTTT. Translation: CAWGLAGAGADTQYF. Full variable domain (missing parts from reference TRBV30 and TRBJ2-3): SQTIHQWPATLVQPVGSPLSLECTVEGTSNPNLYWYRQAAGRGLQLLFYSVGIGQISSEVPQNLSASRPQDRQFILSSKKLLLSDSGFYLCAWGLAGAGADTQYFGPGTRLTVL.

The gene calls are TRBV14 and TRBJ1-2; 9 bases line up with TRBD1. The ends lost 4 bases at V and 6 bases at J; junction bases unmatched: 12. The germline gives CDR1 SGHDN, CDR2 FVKESK. CDR3 size: 16 residues. The CDR3 DNA reads TGTGCCAGCAGCCCGGTGGACAGGGGAGGTTACGATGGCTACACCTTC. Amino acid sequence: CASSPVDRGGYDGYTF.

The chain couples TRBV10-3 to TRBJ2-7; the D gene is possibly TRBD2 (5 bases). This CDR3 is 14 amino acids long. Between the trimmed V and J ends, which lost 7 bases and 2 bases, there was a span of 15 bases. Germline V gene data show CDR1 as ENHRY and CDR2 as SYGVKD. This CDR3 is CAITPDEGAYEQYF. The CDR3 DNA follows: TGTGCCATCACCCCGGACGAGGGCGCCTACGAGCAGTACTTC.

This clone has just a few counts. This rearrangement joins TRBV19 to TRBJ1-2; possible D gene TRBD1, 6 bases. V lost 1 base and J lost 5, with 11 bases in between. Germline values: CDR1 LNHDA, CDR2 SQIVND (reference sequence). This CDR3 comprises 14 residues. CDR3 sequence (DNA): TGTGCCAGTAGTATAGGGACAGAGACTTATGGCTACACCTTC. It specifies CASSIGTETYGYTF.

The V call is TRBV11-3, the J call TRBJ1-1; 8 bases fit TRBD1. The V gene's germline CDR1 is SGHNT and CDR2 YENEEA. The V segment lost 5 bases and the J segment 6 bases; nucleotides outside the gene matches: 5. The CDR3 covers 13 residues. The CDR3: CASSPRQGSEAFF. The DNA for the CDR3 is TGTGCCAGCAGCCCCCGACAGGGGTCTGAAGCTTTCTTT.

This sequence joins TRBV6-5 and TRBJ2-4; maybe TRBD1 (5 bases). The CDR3 extends over 14 amino acids. With 8 bases removed from V and 0 bases from J, the gap between germline ends came to 11 bases. Germline V gene data show CDR1 as MNHEY and CDR2 as SVGAGI. The CDR3 loop is CASADSRAKNIQYF. The CDR3 DNA sequence: TGTGCCAGCGCTGACAGTCGAGCCAAAAACATTCAGTACTTC.

The gene calls are TRBV30 and TRBJ1-2; 8 nucleotides align to TRBD1. The germline V gene has CDR1 GTSNPN and CDR2 SVGIG (reference sequence). Germline trimming cut 5 bases from V and 0 bases from J; bases unmatched to any gene: 14. The CDR3 loop spans 17 amino acids. CDR3: CAWGVLRQGRANYGYTF. The CDR3 DNA follows: TGTGCCTGGGGGGTCCTGAGACAGGGGAGAGCTAACTATGGCTACACCTTC.

V usage is TRBV19 and J usage is TRBJ1-4; D is unresolved. This CDR3 comprises 15 residues. Germline CDR1 and CDR2: LNHDA and SQIVND (reference sequence). V dropped 5 bases and J dropped 8 bases, with 18 bases sitting between them. The CDR3 sequence is CASSFRGDRGEKLFF. CDR3 in DNA: TGTGCCAGTAGTTTCCGCGGAGATCGAGGGGAAAAACTGTTTTTT.

This clone was seen a single time. This chain uses TRBV6-5 with TRBJ2-5; 8 bases are shared with TRBD1. CDR3 length: 15 amino acids. J gave up 4 bases and V 6 bases, and 10 bases lay outside the gene matches. The V gene's germline CDR1 is MNHEY and CDR2 SVGAGI. For the CDR3, the DNA is TGTGCCAGCAGCAGACCAACAGGGGGTACAGAGACCCAGTACTTC. The encoded protein is CASSRPTGGTETQYF.

This chain connects TRBV27 to TRBJ1-2, with 7 bases that match TRBD1. V was clipped by 4 bases and J by 2 bases; unmatched bases: 4. Germline CDR1 and CDR2: MNHEY and SMNVEV (reference sequence). There are 14 residues in the CDR3. This CDR3 is CASSSLQGNYGYTF. The DNA of the CDR3 is TGTGCCAGCAGTTCATTACAGGGGAACTATGGCTACACCTTC.